Sequencing of this T cell receptor (beta chain) was carried out in a study of blood T cell repertoires in COVID-19. Study overall: Collection of acute and convalescent COVID-19 samples took place in the United States, Italy and Spain. In each case, the material was cDNA or gDNA derived from T cells, B-cell-depleted T cells, or PBMCs.

The CDR3 has 16 amino acids. The germline CDR1 and CDR2 sequences are LGHDT and YNNKEL (reference sequence). The J segment lost 5 bases and the V segment lost 3 bases, leaving 5 bases of the junction unmatched. The data were produced by immunoSEQ multiplex PCR, yet TCRdb's version contains in-frame clones alone and is incomplete. The table includes approximately 230,000 clones, roughly 82% detected once. The receptor's source is an elderly woman with active or convalescent COVID-19. The source material was peripheral blood. The V and J genes are TRBV3-1 (or the pseudogene TRBV3-2) and TRBJ2-2; 11 positions agree with TRBD1. CDR3 in DNA: TGTGCCAGCAGCCAGCCGGGACAGGGGGGGACCGGGGAGCTGTTTTTT. Protein product: CASSQPGQGGTGELFF.